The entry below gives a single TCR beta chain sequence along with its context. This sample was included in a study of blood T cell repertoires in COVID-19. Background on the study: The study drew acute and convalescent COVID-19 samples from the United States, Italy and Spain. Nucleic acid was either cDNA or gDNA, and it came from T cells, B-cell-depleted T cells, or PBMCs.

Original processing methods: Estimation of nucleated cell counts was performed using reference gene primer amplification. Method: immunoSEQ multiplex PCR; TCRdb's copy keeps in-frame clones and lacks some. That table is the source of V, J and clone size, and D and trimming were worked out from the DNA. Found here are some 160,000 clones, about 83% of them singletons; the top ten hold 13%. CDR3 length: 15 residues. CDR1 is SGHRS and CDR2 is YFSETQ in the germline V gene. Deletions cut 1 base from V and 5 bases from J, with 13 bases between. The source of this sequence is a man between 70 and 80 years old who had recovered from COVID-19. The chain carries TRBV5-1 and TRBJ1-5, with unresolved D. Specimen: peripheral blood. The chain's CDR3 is CASSLTGNRDQPQHF. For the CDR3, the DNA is TGCGCCAGCAGCTTGACCGGGAACCGGGATCAGCCCCAGCATTTT. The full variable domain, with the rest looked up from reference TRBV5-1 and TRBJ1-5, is KAGVTQTPRYLIKTRGQQVTLSCSPISGHRSVSWYQQTPGQGLQFLFEYFSETQRNKGNFPGRFSGRQFSNSRSEMNVSTLELGDSALYLCASSLTGNRDQPQHFGDGTRLSIL.